This TCR beta chain was documented in a study of shared clonotypes between healthy human individuals. Study-level information: Three plates were used per donor for CD4 naive, three for CD4 memory, two for CD8 naive and one for CD8 memory. Regarding the study as a whole: The study generally estimated greater richness for naive than memory subsets.

On this clone itself: The antigen remains undetermined.

The germline CDR1 and CDR2 sequences are SEHNR and FQNEAQ (reference sequence). Trimming removed 2 bases at V and 4 bases at J, with 11 bases between. The CDR3 runs to 15 residues. The donor population consisted of healthy HIV-negative adults with no recent acute infections or vaccinations. Some clones are missing from TCRdb's copy, which holds only in-frame ones; the method was immunoSEQ multiplex PCR. The sample lists about 980,000 clones; 70% to 85% were seen once. The rearrangement uses TRBV7-9 and TRBJ2-2; no clear D. The source of this sequence is a man between 18 and 35 years old in good health. Sequencing used memory CD4+ T cells sorted from blood. Subset described: CD45RA-negative fraction. The CDR3 DNA reads TGTGCCAGCAGCTTACTGGGGATAGGCACCGGGGAGCTGTTTTTT. Translated: CASSLLGIGTGELFF.